This T cell receptor (beta chain) is drawn from a study of shared clonotypes between healthy human individuals. Study-wide results and limits: The sole specimen, blood, was sampled, and tissue repertoires likely differ.

Across several immunoSEQ plates, the genomic DNA of each subset was split evenly. Libraries were prepared by immunoSEQ multiplex PCR; TCRdb keeps only in-frame clonotypes and omits some of them. The sample holds over 2,000,000 clones, about 93% seen once. This CDR3 is 15 amino acids long. In germline, CDR1 is MDHEN, CDR2 SYDVKM. J was trimmed by 4 bases and V by 5 bases; bases with no gene match: 11. CD45RO-negative CD8 cells positively selected for CCR7 made up the naive population, which excluded terminally differentiated effector memory CD45RA+ cells. Regarding this clone: Antigen: not known.

The clonotype was recovered from a man aged 18 to 35 in good health. Some clones in this sample may be carry-over from other donors' samples. The chain recombines TRBV28 with TRBJ2-7; 7 positions match TRBD1. The sample was naive CD8+ T cells from PBMCs. The CDR3 region is CASSHAQDRVYEQYF. The DNA of the CDR3 is TGTGCCAGCAGTCATGCCCAAGACAGGGTATACGAGCAGTACTTC.